Reported below is one TCR beta chain. What it binds is unknown. Full-length variable regions came from constant-region reverse primers plus semi-nested Nested Universal Primer A PCR. TCRdb recomputed calls from the 5' RACE reads with MiXCR, one row per CDR3 protein. The table lists tens of thousands of distinct CDR3 sequences, around 26% of them singletons, with 2.1% in the top ten. Naive CD4+ cells had CD25+ Tregs removed. Notes on the study in general: In terms of TCR gene usage, tumor memory CD4+ T cells clustered together with blood and lymph node memory CD4+ cells, as well as with lymph node naive CD4+ cells. Greatest tumor Treg TCR overlap was with tumor naive CD4+ cells.

The specimen was naive CD4+ T cells sorted from blood. As for subset: naive CD4+ T cells, CD4+CD45RA+CD25-. The source of this sequence is a female donor with breast cancer.

This chain's CDR3 is CASSQLRNTEAFF. For the CDR3, the DNA is TGCGCCAGCAGCCAACTCAGGAACACTGAAGCTTTCTTT. The rearrangement links TRBV4-1 to TRBJ1-1; D ambiguous. The CDR3 totals 13 residues. Germline V gene data show CDR1 as MGHRA and CDR2 as YSYEKL. V dropped 2 bases and J dropped 1 base, with 5 bases sitting between them.